The source of this T cell receptor beta chain is a study of T cells in Graves' hyperthyroidism and ophthalmopathy. Study-level results: Blood samples included most of the expanded thyroid clonotypes exceeding 0.001. Before onset, ophthalmopathy was predicted by the model a median around 6 months earlier.

TCR beta CDR3 regions were amplified from RNA. Using the HTBI primer set, a first-round RT-PCR was run on the TCR CDR3. TCRdb independently ran MiXCR on the multiplex PCR reads; one entry per CDR3 protein. Here the sample spans about 280,000 distinct CDR3 sequences, 25% to 30% being singletons. Note on this clonotype: Its target is not known.

A patient was excluded if there was uncontrolled infection, other autoimmune disease, pregnancy or lactation. This CDR3 spans 13 amino acids. The V and J ends lost 5 bases and 2 bases respectively, with 9 bases between them. The chain couples TRBV12-3 or TRBV12-4 to TRBJ2-5; no reliable D call. This TCR was recovered from a man aged 35-49 years with Graves' hyperthyroidism that later progressed to Graves' ophthalmopathy. Specimen: blood. Here the CDR3 DNA reads TGTGCCAGCAGTACCGACAAGCAAGAGACCCAGTACTTC. Translation: CASSTDKQETQYF.